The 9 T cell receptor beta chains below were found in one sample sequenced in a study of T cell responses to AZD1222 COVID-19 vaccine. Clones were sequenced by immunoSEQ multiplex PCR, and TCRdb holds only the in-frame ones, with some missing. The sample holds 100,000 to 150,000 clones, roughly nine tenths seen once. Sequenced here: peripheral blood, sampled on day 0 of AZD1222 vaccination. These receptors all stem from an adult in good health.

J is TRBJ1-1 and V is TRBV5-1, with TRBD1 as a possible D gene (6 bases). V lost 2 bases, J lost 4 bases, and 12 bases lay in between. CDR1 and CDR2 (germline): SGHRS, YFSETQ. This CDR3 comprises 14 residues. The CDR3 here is CASSFGGGGTEAFF. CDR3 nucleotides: TGCGCCAGCAGCTTTGGGGGAGGGGGCACTGAAGCTTTCTTT.

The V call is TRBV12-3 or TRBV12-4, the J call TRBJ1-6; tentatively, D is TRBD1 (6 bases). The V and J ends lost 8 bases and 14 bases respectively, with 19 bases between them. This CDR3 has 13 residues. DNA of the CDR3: TGTGCCAGCTTAAAAGGGGGACTTAGGACCCTCCACTTT. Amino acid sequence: CASLKGGLRTLHF.

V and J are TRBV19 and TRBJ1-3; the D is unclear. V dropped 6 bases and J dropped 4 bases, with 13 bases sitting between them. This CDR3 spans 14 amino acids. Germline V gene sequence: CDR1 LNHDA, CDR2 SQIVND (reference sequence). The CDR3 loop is CASSYKESGNTIYF. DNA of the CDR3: TGTGCCAGTAGCTATAAGGAGTCCGGAAACACCATATATTTT.

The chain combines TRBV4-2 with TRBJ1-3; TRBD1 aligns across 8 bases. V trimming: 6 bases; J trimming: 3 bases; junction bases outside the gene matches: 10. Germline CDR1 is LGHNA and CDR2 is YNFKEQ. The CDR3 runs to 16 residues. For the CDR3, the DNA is TGTGCCAGCAGGCCTAGGACAGGGTCATATGGAAACACCATATATTTT. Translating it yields CASRPRTGSYGNTIYF.

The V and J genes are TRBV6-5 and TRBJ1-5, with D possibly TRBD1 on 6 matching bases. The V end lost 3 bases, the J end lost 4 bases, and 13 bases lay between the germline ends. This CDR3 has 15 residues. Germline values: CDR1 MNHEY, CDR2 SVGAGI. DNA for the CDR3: TGTGCCAGCAGTTATACAGGGCTTGGGAATCAGCCCCAGCATTTT. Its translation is CASSYTGLGNQPQHF.

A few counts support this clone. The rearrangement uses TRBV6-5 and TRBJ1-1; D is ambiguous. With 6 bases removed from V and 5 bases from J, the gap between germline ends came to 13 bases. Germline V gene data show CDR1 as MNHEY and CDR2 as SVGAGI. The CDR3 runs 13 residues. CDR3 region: CASRTLAGTEAFF. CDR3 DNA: TGTGCCAGCAGGACCCTGGCGGGGACTGAAGCTTTCTTT.

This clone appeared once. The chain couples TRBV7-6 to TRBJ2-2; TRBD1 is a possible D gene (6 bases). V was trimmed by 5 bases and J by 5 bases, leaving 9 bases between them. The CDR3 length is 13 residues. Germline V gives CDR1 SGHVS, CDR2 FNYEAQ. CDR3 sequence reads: CASSNRVTGELFF. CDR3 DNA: TGTGCCAGCAGCAACAGGGTAACCGGGGAGCTGTTTTTT.

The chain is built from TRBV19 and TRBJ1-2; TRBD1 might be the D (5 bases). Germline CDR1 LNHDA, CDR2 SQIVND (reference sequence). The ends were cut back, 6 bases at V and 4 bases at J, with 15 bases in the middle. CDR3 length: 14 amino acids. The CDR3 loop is CASRPGTSGYGYTF. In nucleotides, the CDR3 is TGTGCCAGTAGACCCGGGACCTCGGGCTATGGCTACACCTTC. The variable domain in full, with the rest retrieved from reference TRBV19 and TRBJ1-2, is DGGITQSPKYLFRKEGQNVTLSCEQNLNHDAMYWYRQDPGQGLRLIYYSQIVNDFQKGDIAEGYSVSREKKESFPLTVTSAQKNPTAFYLCASRPGTSGYGYTFGSGTRLTVV.

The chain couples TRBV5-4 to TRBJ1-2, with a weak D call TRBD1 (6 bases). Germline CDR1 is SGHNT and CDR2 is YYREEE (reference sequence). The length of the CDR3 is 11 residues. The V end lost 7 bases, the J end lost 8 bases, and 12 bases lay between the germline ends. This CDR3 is CASPGGEGYTF. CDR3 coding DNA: TGTGCCAGCCCCGGGGGCGAAGGCTACACCTTC.